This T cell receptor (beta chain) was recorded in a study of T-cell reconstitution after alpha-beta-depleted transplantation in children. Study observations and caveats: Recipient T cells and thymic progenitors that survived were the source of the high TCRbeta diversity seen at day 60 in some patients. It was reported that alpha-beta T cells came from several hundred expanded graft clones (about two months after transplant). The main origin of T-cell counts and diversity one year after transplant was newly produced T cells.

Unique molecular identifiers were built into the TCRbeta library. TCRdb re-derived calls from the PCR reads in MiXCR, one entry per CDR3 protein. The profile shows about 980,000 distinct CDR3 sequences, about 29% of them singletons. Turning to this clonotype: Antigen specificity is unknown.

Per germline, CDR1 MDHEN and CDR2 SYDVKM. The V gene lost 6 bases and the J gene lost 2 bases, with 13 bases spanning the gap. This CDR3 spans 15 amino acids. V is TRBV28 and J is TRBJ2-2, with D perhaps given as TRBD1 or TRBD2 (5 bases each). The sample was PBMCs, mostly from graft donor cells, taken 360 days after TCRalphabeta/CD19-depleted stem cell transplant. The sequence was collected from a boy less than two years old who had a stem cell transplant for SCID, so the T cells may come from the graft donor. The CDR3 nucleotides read TGTGCCAGCAGGCCCTCGAGGGGAAACACCGGGGAGCTGTTTTTT. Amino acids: CASRPSRGNTGELFF.